This T cell receptor (beta chain) appears in the sequencing data of a study of identical twins. The authors used template switching to add a universal primer site and gave cDNA unique molecular identifiers. TCRdb reprocessed the 5' RACE reads via MiXCR and lists one record per CDR3 protein. The table shows around 670,000 distinct CDR3 sequences, with 5.5% to 6.5% occurring only once. Germline V gene data show CDR1 as SEHNR and CDR2 as FQNEAQ (reference sequence). The CDR3 runs 16 residues. Trimming left V 1 base short and J 2 bases short, with 13 bases between. Worth noting for this clonotype: Its antigen remains unknown.

Study-wide results and limits: Rather than following the same donors, the conclusions depended on cross-sectional statistical analysis. Beta out-of-frame twin sharing showed a weaker excess.

The gene calls are TRBV7-9 and TRBJ2-3; D is unresolved. The sequenced sample consisted of naive T cells sorted from blood. This TCR was recovered from a man in his late teens or twenties in good health. CDR3 in amino acids: CASSLVVASFTDTQYF. CDR3 bases: TGTGCCAGCAGCTTAGTTGTAGCCTCCTTCACAGATACGCAGTATTTT.